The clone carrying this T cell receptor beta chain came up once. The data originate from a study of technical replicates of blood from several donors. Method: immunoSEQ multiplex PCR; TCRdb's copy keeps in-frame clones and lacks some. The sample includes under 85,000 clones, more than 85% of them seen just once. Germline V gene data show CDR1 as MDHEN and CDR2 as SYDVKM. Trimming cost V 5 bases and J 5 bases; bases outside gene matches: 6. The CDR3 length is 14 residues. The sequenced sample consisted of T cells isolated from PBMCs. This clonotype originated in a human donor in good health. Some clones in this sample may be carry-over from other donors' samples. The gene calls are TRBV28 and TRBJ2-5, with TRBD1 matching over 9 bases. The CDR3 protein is CASSMGQGVETQYF. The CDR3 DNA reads TGTGCCAGCAGTATGGGACAGGGAGTCGAGACCCAGTACTTC. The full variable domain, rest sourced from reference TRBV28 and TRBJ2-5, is DVKVTQSSRYLVKRTGEKVFLECVQDMDHENMFWYRQDPGLGLRLIYFSYDVKMKEKGDIPEGYSVSREKKERFSLILESASTNQTSMYLCASSMGQGVETQYFGPGTRLLVL.